A single sample is the source of the 15 T cell receptor beta chains below, sequenced in a study of response to subunit inactivated influenza vaccine. TCRdb redid the calling of the RT-PCR reads with MiXCR, one entry per CDR3 protein. The sample yields about 500,000 distinct CDR3 sequences, 16% seen once. This specimen was CD4+ T cells sorted from PBMCs, taken 23 to 25 months after vaccination. These TCRs come from a man aged 50 to 69 who received an inactivated influenza vaccine.

This clonotype has a handful of counts. V usage is TRBV20-1 and J usage is TRBJ1-1, with D possibly matching TRBD1 (6 bases). Trimming stripped 6 bases from V and 3 bases from J, with 17 bases between. The CDR3 totals 14 residues. The germline gives CDR1 DFQATT, CDR2 SNEGSKA (reference sequence). The CDR3 loop is CSANSHNRDTEAFF. CDR3 nucleotide sequence: TGCAGTGCGAACTCACATAACAGGGACACTGAAGCTTTCTTT.

This chain connects TRBV5-1 to TRBJ1-2; 9 bases map to TRBD1. This CDR3 comprises 14 residues. CDR1 is SGHRS and CDR2 is YFSETQ in the germline V gene. V was clipped by 4 bases and J by 4 bases; unmatched bases: 5. Here the CDR3 DNA reads TGCGCCAGCAGCGATCTGGACAGGGGCTATGGCTACACCTTC. This gives the protein CASSDLDRGYGYTF.

The table lists this clonotype with a few counts. V gene TRBV20-1 combines with J gene TRBJ2-5, with TRBD1 matching over 8 bases. The germline gives CDR1 DFQATT, CDR2 SNEGSKA (reference sequence). V was clipped by 5 bases and J by 1 base; unmatched bases: 3. This CDR3 spans 13 amino acids. The CDR3 reads CSAHGTGQETQYF. CDR3 nucleotide sequence: TGCAGTGCTCATGGGACAGGCCAAGAGACCCAGTACTTC.

V and J are TRBV7-2 and TRBJ1-6; no reliable D call. V was trimmed by 1 base and J by 10 bases, leaving 11 bases between them. Germline V gives CDR1 SGHTA, CDR2 FQGNSA. The CDR3 covers 14 residues. The CDR3 DNA follows: TGTGCCAGCAGCTTAGAAAGGGTGCGGTCACCCCTCCACTTT. As protein: CASSLERVRSPLHF.

The rearrangement links TRBV7-8 to TRBJ2-3; 8 bases line up with TRBD2. V dropped 5 bases and J dropped 5; count of bases not matched to a gene: 9. CDR3 size: 15 residues. Germline CDR1 and CDR2: SGHVS and FQNEAQ. CDR3 residues: CASSRDAGGQDTQYF. The CDR3 coding sequence is TGTGCCAGCAGCAGAGACGCGGGGGGCCAAGATACGCAGTATTTT.

This clonotype has ten or more counts. The rearrangement links TRBV9 to TRBJ2-7; 13 bases match TRBD2. V dropped 3 bases and J dropped 4; count of bases not matched to a gene: 7. Germline CDR1 reads SGDLS; CDR2 reads YYNGEE. CDR3 length equals 16 residues. CDR3 nucleotide sequence: TGTGCCAGCAGCGCCTCCGGGACTAGCGGGATATACGAGCAGTACTTC. It specifies CASSASGTSGIYEQYF.

The chain joins TRBV6-2 or TRBV6-3 to TRBJ2-4; possible D gene TRBD2, 6 bases. Trimming left V 7 bases short and J 0 bases short, with 19 bases between. The CDR3 consists of 17 residues. Germline loops: CDR1 MNHEY, CDR2 SVGEGT. The CDR3 spells CASTPRETRRAKNIQYF. The CDR3 DNA sequence: TGTGCCAGCACTCCCCGGGAGACCCGTAGAGCCAAAAACATTCAGTACTTC.

The chain uses TRBV5-1 and TRBJ1-4; the D gene is possibly TRBD1 (5 bases). Germline-derived CDR1 and CDR2 are SGHRS and YFSETQ. Trimming stripped 3 bases from V and 11 bases from J, with 17 bases between. This CDR3 contains 14 residues. CDR3: CASSSRDGGEKLFF. CDR3 DNA: TGCGCCAGCAGCTCCCGGGACGGTGGAGAGAAACTGTTTTTT. Using reference TRBV5-1 and TRBJ1-4 for the parts outside the CDR3, the full variable domain is KAGVTQTPRYLIKTRGQQVTLSCSPISGHRSVSWYQQTPGQGLQFLFEYFSETQRNKGNFPGRFSGRQFSNSRSEMNVSTLELGDSALYLCASSSRDGGEKLFFGSGTQLSVL.

This clonotype was recorded a few times. V is TRBV6-4 and J is TRBJ2-2; no clear D. The germline CDR1 and CDR2 sequences are MRHNA and SNTAGT. The CDR3 is 14 residues long. V lost 6 bases and J 4 bases, leaving 12 bases between the germline ends. DNA of the CDR3: TGTGCCAGCAGACCGCAGTCAGGCACCGGGGAGCTGTTTTTT. Translating gives CASRPQSGTGELFF.

This clonotype was recorded many times. CDR3 residues: CAWRGYNEQFF. For the CDR3, the DNA is TGTGCCTGGAGAGGTTACAATGAGCAGTTCTTC. This sequence joins TRBV30 and TRBJ2-1, with unresolved D. This CDR3 spans 11 amino acids. CDR1 and CDR2 from the germline V gene are GTSNPN and SVGIG (reference sequence). V lost 3 bases and J 4 bases, leaving 4 bases between the germline ends.

This chain uses TRBV5-6 with TRBJ2-1, with TRBD1 as a possible D gene (7 bases). V lost 0 bases and J 2 bases, leaving 15 bases between the germline ends. Germline V gene lookup returns CDR1 SGHDT and CDR2 YYEEEE. The CDR3 loop spans 17 amino acids. CDR3 in amino acids: CASSLAGRQGTYNEQFF. CDR3 nucleotides: TGTGCCAGCAGCTTGGCCGGGAGACAGGGCACCTACAATGAGCAGTTCTTC.

The genes are TRBV6-1 and TRBJ1-4; D possibly corresponds to TRBD1 (5 bases). This CDR3 contains 17 residues. Trimming took 6 bases from V and 10 from J, leaving 27 bases between them. Germline CDR1 is MNHNS and CDR2 is SASEGT. In DNA, the CDR3 is TGTGCCAGCAGCCGAGGCGGGACCGAGGACCGGGATGTAAAACTGTTTTTT. Translated, it gives CASSRGGTEDRDVKLFF.

This clonotype appeared many times. The V gene is TRBV3-1, the J gene TRBJ1-5, with no clear D. Germline assignment: CDR1 LGHDT and CDR2 YNNKEL (reference sequence). V shed 5 bases and J shed 3 bases, with 8 bases lying between them. The CDR3 is 13 amino acids. CDR3 DNA: TGTGCCAGCAGCGCCCGTCCCAATCAGCCCCAGCATTTT. This gives the protein CASSARPNQPQHF.

This clonotype has just a few counts. CDR3 in amino acids: CASSVTGHASSYEQYF. As DNA, the CDR3 is TGTGCCAGCAGTGTTACAGGGCATGCAAGCTCCTACGAGCAGTACTTC. The V call is TRBV9, the J call TRBJ2-7, with D possibly TRBD1 on 6 matching bases. CDR3 length: 16 residues. Per the germline V gene, CDR1 is SGDLS and CDR2 is YYNGEE. Trimming removed 5 bases at V and 0 bases at J, with 18 bases between.

This clonotype was seen more than once but under ten times. The rearrangement uses TRBV11-3 and TRBJ2-3; D unresolved. The CDR3 contains 15 residues. The ends were cut back, 0 bases at V and 4 bases at J, with 11 bases in the middle. Germline V gene sequence: CDR1 SGHNT, CDR2 YENEEA. DNA of the CDR3: TGTGCCAGCAGCTTAGATATAGCAGGCTCAGATACGCAGTATTTT. Protein product: CASSLDIAGSDTQYF.